The next 5 T cell receptor beta chains were all read from a single sample in a study of cytomegalovirus exposure and HLA in healthy donors (dated by TCRdb to about 2017). Libraries were prepared through the immunoSEQ multiplex PCR assay. A mixture of 60 forward primers for TCR Vbeta segments and 13 reverse primers for TCR Jbeta segments was used in the multiplex PCR. What TCRdb holds here is the immuneACCESS table cut down to in-frame rearrangements. Part of the clones is not present; checked against another copy, under half of the missing clones reflect an unresolved V gene, and the others are unexplained. For this sample, the table gives roughly 190,000 clones. About 6.8% of the sample comes from the top ten. The sequenced sample consisted of PBMCs. These receptors originate from a young man in good health and CMV-seronegative.

This sequence joins TRBV4-3 and TRBJ2-7; D is possibly TRBD1 (6 bases). V was clipped by 4 bases and J by 5 bases, with 24 bases between them. Germline CDR1 reads LGHNA; CDR2 reads YSLEER. The CDR3 is made up of 17 amino acids. The CDR3 DNA follows: TGCGCCAGCAGCCTCGATCGACCCGACAGGCAAAGGAACGAGCAGTACTTC. It codes for CASSLDRPDRQRNEQYF.

The chain combines TRBV5-1 with TRBJ2-5; weak D call: TRBD2 (5 bases). This CDR3 comprises 13 residues. Germline V gene data show CDR1 as SGHRS and CDR2 as YFSETQ. The V and J ends lost 0 bases and 5 bases respectively, with 8 bases between them. This chain's CDR3 is CASSLGRVETQYF. Here the CDR3 DNA reads TGCGCCAGCAGCTTGGGGCGGGTGGAGACCCAGTACTTC.

Points on this clone: Other DNA sequences in the sample encode the same CDR3. The J gene is TRBJ1-2, the V gene TRBV7-9; 8 bases are shared with TRBD1. Looked up from germline, CDR1 is SEHNR and CDR2 is FQNEAQ (reference sequence). The CDR3 sequence is 14 residues long. Unmatched junction bases numbered 13, after V lost 10 bases and J lost 6 bases. The CDR3 nucleotides are TGTGCCACCACGACCGCAGGGGGCGCGAATGGCTACACCTTC. Residues: CATTTAGGANGYTF.

Comments on this clone: Additional DNA sequences in this sample encode the identical CDR3. The rearrangement links TRBV6-5 to TRBJ1-1; D gene uncertain. In germline, CDR1 is MNHEY, CDR2 SVGAGI. V dropped 2 bases and J dropped 0 bases, with 7 bases sitting between them. CDR3 length: 14 residues. For the CDR3, the DNA is TGTGCCAGCAGTTACGGTCAGATGAACACTGAAGCTTTCTTT. The encoded protein is CASSYGQMNTEAFF.

J is TRBJ2-7 and V is TRBV11-2; 12 bases are shared with TRBD2. This CDR3 has 15 amino acids. V dropped 5 bases and J dropped 5; count of bases not matched to a gene: 7. Germline CDR1 is SGHAT and CDR2 is FQNNGV. The CDR3 region is CASSPRTSGTDEQYF. CDR3 bases: TGTGCCAGCAGCCCCCGGACTAGCGGGACTGACGAGCAGTACTTC.